The 17 T cell receptor beta chains given below trace back to one sample, sequenced in a study of T cell responses to AZD1222 COVID-19 vaccine. This table comes from immunoSEQ multiplex PCR, and its TCRdb copy is limited to in-frame clones, with some not included. This sample has about 140,000 clones, with 92% found just once. The specimen was peripheral blood, collected on day 0 of AZD1222 vaccination. The receptors shown here come from an adult in good health.

CDR3 sequence: CASSQDNEKLFF. The CDR3 DNA follows: TGCGCCAGCAGCCAGGATAATGAAAAACTGTTTTTT. The chain joins TRBV10-1 to TRBJ1-4, with no clear D. Germline assignment: CDR1 WNHNN and CDR2 SYGVQD (reference sequence). V lost 6 bases to trimming and J lost 4 bases, with 6 bases between them. The CDR3 is 12 amino acids.

This sequence joins TRBV28 and TRBJ1-4; a weak D match, TRBD1 (6 bases). Trimming removed 6 bases at V and 3 bases at J, with 14 bases between. This CDR3 spans 15 amino acids. Germline lookup yields CDR1 MDHEN and CDR2 SYDVKM. The CDR3 protein is CASRDTGTANEKLFF. CDR3 in DNA: TGTGCCAGCAGAGATACAGGGACGGCTAATGAAAAACTGTTTTTT.

V is TRBV27 and J is TRBJ2-7; 8 bases are shared with TRBD1. Germline CDR1 reads MNHEY; CDR2 reads SMNVEV (reference sequence). Unmatched junction bases numbered 8, after V lost 3 bases and J lost 7 bases. This CDR3 region has 14 residues. CDR3 region: CASSLIRGQREQYF. The DNA for the CDR3 is TGTGCCAGCAGTTTGATCAGGGGGCAAAGAGAGCAGTACTTC.

The chain carries TRBV6-1 and TRBJ1-1; no clear D. The CDR3 consists of 15 residues. The V end lost 0 bases, the J end lost 5 bases, and 13 bases lay between the germline ends. Germline CDR1 reads MNHNS; CDR2 reads SASEGT. Written as DNA, the CDR3 is TGTGCCAGCAGTGAAGCGCCTCTGAAAAGGACTGAAGCTTTCTTT. The encoded protein is CASSEAPLKRTEAFF.

The chain uses TRBV3-1 (or the pseudogene TRBV3-2) and TRBJ2-1; the match to TRBD2 covers 10 bases. CDR1 is LGHDT, CDR2 YNNKEL, per germline (reference sequence). J lost 5 bases, V lost 0 bases, and 10 bases had no gene match. The CDR3 loop spans 18 amino acids. CDR3 amino acids: CASSQDYPGLALDNEQFF. The CDR3 DNA is TGTGCCAGCAGCCAAGACTATCCGGGACTAGCGTTGGACAATGAGCAGTTCTTC.

The genes are TRBV9 and TRBJ2-7, with D possibly matching TRBD2 (6 bases). V was cut by 0 bases and J by 3 bases, with 13 bases left in between. The CDR3 is made up of 15 amino acids. Per germline, CDR1 SGDLS and CDR2 YYNGEE. CDR3 DNA: TGTGCCAGCAGCGTAGATCCGCGGGGCCTCTACGAGCAGTACTTC. Residues: CASSVDPRGLYEQYF.

The V and J genes are TRBV6-5 and TRBJ2-7; D call uncertain. CDR1 is MNHEY, CDR2 SVGAGI, per germline. V was clipped by 7 bases and J by 3 bases, with 13 bases between them. CDR3 length equals 13 residues. CDR3 sequence: CASNRPQDYEQYF. The DNA for the CDR3 is TGTGCCAGCAATCGACCCCAGGACTACGAGCAGTACTTC.

The chain couples TRBV6-4 to TRBJ2-1, with D perhaps matching TRBD1 or TRBD2 (5 bases each). The length of the CDR3 is 16 residues. In germline, CDR1 is MRHNA, CDR2 SNTAGT. V lost 2 bases and J 5 bases, leaving 16 bases between the germline ends. In DNA, the CDR3 is TGTGCCAGCAGTGACCCCGTCAGGGCCGGGAACAATGAGCAGTTCTTC. This encodes CASSDPVRAGNNEQFF.

The chain recombines TRBV4-1 with TRBJ1-1; D call uncertain. The CDR3 extends over 14 amino acids. V lost 1 base and J 1 base, leaving 7 bases between the germline ends. From germline, CDR1 is MGHRA and CDR2 YSYEKL. CDR3 DNA: TGCGCCAGCAGCCAAGGCCCGCCGAACACTGAAGCTTTCTTT. Translated: CASSQGPPNTEAFF.

The chain uses TRBV27 and TRBJ1-5; tentative D call: TRBD1 (5 bases). Trimming took off 5 bases at V and 0 bases at J, with 11 bases between the two ends. There are 15 residues in the CDR3. Germline CDR1 is MNHEY and CDR2 is SMNVEV (reference sequence). The chain's CDR3 is CASSPRQNSNQPQHF. The DNA for the CDR3 is TGTGCCAGCAGTCCCCGACAGAATAGCAATCAGCCCCAGCATTTT.

The chain links TRBV28 to TRBJ1-2; no clear D gene. The CDR3 has 12 amino acids. V was clipped by 5 bases and J by 8 bases, with 12 bases between them. CDR1 MDHEN and CDR2 SYDVKM come from the germline V gene. The CDR3 spells CASSPPTKGYTF. The CDR3, as DNA: TGTGCCAGCAGTCCCCCCACTAAAGGCTACACCTTC.

The V and J genes are TRBV5-1 and TRBJ1-1, with D possibly TRBD1 on 5 matching bases. CDR3 length: 13 amino acids. Germline CDR1 and CDR2: SGHRS and YFSETQ. Trimming took off 5 bases at V and 4 bases at J, with 12 bases between the two ends. CDR3 sequence: CASRTRDGTEAFF. The CDR3 coding sequence is TGCGCCAGCAGGACCCGGGACGGCACTGAAGCTTTCTTT.

This chain uses TRBV7-8 with TRBJ2-2, with TRBD2 as a possible D gene (5 bases). Germline CDR1 reads SGHVS; CDR2 reads FQNEAQ. V was trimmed by 8 bases and J by 0 bases, leaving 13 bases between them. This CDR3 has 15 residues. The CDR3 loop reads CASLRTEANTGELFF. CDR3 nucleotides: TGTGCCAGCCTACGGACGGAGGCGAACACCGGGGAGCTGTTTTTT.

The V call is TRBV6-5, the J call TRBJ2-1; D possibly corresponds to TRBD2 (5 bases). This CDR3 contains 16 residues. Germline CDR1 reads MNHEY; CDR2 reads SVGAGI. Deletions cut 4 bases from V and 1 base from J, with 14 bases between. The CDR3 sequence: CASSSPWTGSYNEQFF. The CDR3 nucleotides are TGTGCCAGCAGTTCACCCTGGACGGGGTCCTACAATGAGCAGTTCTTC.

This sequence joins TRBV28 and TRBJ1-2, with D tentatively TRBD1 (5 bases). Trimming took 3 bases from V and 6 from J, leaving 8 bases between them. Germline-derived CDR1 and CDR2 are MDHEN and SYDVKM. CDR3 length equals 12 residues. The CDR3 protein is CASSFGRDGYTF. CDR3 nucleotides: TGTGCCAGCAGTTTCGGCAGGGATGGCTACACCTTC.

This chain connects TRBV18 to TRBJ2-7, with D possibly being TRBD2 (5 bases). V gave up 1 base and J gave up 3 bases, with 13 bases separating them. The CDR3 consists of 15 residues. Germline V gene sequence: CDR1 KGHSH, CDR2 LQKENI. The chain's CDR3 is CASSPLRQAGYEQYF. The CDR3 DNA reads as TGTGCCAGCTCACCACTCCGTCAGGCGGGCTACGAGCAGTACTTC.

The chain carries TRBV28 and TRBJ2-3; TRBD2 aligns across 10 bases. In germline, CDR1 is MDHEN, CDR2 SYDVKM. This CDR3 is built from 15 residues. The J segment lost 2 bases and the V segment lost 6 bases, leaving 5 bases of the junction unmatched. The CDR3 coding sequence is TGTGCCAGCAGGGCTAGCGGGGGCGTCACAGATACGCAGTATTTT. Amino acid sequence: CASRASGGVTDTQYF.